This is a list of T cell receptor beta chains from one sample in a study of control samples from healthy donors and cancer patients. Assay used: immunoSEQ multiplex PCR; TCRdb lists only in-frame clones, some missing. This table holds 150,000 to 200,000 clones, 90% to 95% found once. Sequenced sample: blood. These TCRs come from a man aged 25-40 years in good health. CDR3s include the opening cysteine and the closing phenylalanine or tryptophan. D genes are given only for firm matches. Clone size is given for some rows only: seen once, a few or many times, or a class if the clone is expanded.

once,.,TRBJ1-1,TRBV27,TGTGCCAGCAGTTTTTTCAGGGGCAACACTGAAGCTTTCTTT,CASSFFRGNTEAFF
.,.,TRBJ2-7,TRBV10-3,TGTGCCATCAGTGGCGGAGGGGCAGGGGAGCCCTACGAGCAGTACTTC,CAISGGGAGEPYEQYF
.,.,TRBJ2-7,TRBV3-1/TRBV3-2,TGTGCCAGCAGCCCTGACAACCTCTACGAGCAGTACTTC,CASSPDNLYEQYF
.,.,TRBJ1-1,TRBV27,TGTGCCAGCAGTTTATATGGGGCCCTGAACACTGAAGCTTTCTTT,CASSLYGALNTEAFF
.,TRBD1,TRBJ1-4,TRBV19,TGTGCCAGTAGTAGAATCGCAGGGGGAAGGGAAAAACTGTTTTTT,CASSRIAGGREKLFF
.,.,TRBJ2-6,TRBV15,TGTGCCACCAGCAGAGATGCCAGTCTCTCTGGGGCCAACGTCCTGACTTTC,CATSRDASLSGANVLTF
.,TRBD2,TRBJ2-1,TRBV7-9,TGTGCCAGCAGCCGAAAAACTAGCGGGGTCTCCTACAATGAGCAGTTCTTC,CASSRKTSGVSYNEQFF
.,.,TRBJ2-3,TRBV20-1,TGCAGTGCTAGTATGGTAGCCACAGATACGCAGTATTTT,CSASMVATDTQYF
.,TRBD1,TRBJ1-3,TRBV7-9,TGTGCCAGCAGCCGACCTGAGACAGGGGGAAACACCATATATTTT,CASSRPETGGNTIYF
.,TRBD1,TRBJ1-1,TRBV30,TGTGCCTGGAGTGTCATGGGACAGGGTAATTCTGAAGCTTTCTTT,CAWSVMGQGNSEAFF
.,.,TRBJ1-4,TRBV7-9,TGTGCCAGCAGCTCCCTTGAAAAACTGTTTTTT,CASSSLEKLFF
few,TRBD1,TRBJ2-7,TRBV5-1,TGCGCCAGCACCGACACCACAGGGGCCTACGAGCAGTACTTC,CASTDTTGAYEQYF
.,.,TRBJ1-6,TRBV6-4,TGTGCCAGCAGTGAGGCAGGCTCCTATAATTCACCCCTCCACTTT,CASSEAGSYNSPLHF
.,TRBD1,TRBJ1-3,TRBV10-3,TGTGCCATCAGTGATGTGGACAGGGGGCGTCTAGGTTCTGGAAACACCATATATTTT,CAISDVDRGRLGSGNTIYF
once,TRBD1,TRBJ1-1,TRBV3-1/TRBV3-2,TGTGCCAGCAGCCAAGGGCAGGGGGGAGTCACTGAAGCTTTCTTT,CASSQGQGGVTEAFF
.,.,TRBJ1-1,TRBV3-1/TRBV3-2,TGTGCCAGCAGCCAAGAGCAGGGCGCGGGAACTGAAGCTTTCTTT,CASSQEQGAGTEAFF
once,.,TRBJ1-1,TRBV19,TGTGCCAGTAGTATATCTCTGAACACTGAAGCTTTCTTT,CASSISLNTEAFF
once,.,TRBJ2-1,TRBV6-5,TGTGCCAGCAGTCCTACAAATTCCCGCGAGCAGTTCTTC,CASSPTNSREQFF
.,TRBD1,TRBJ1-1,TRBV5-6,TGTGCCAGCAGCTCATTACAGGGGTTCTCGAACACTGAAGCTTTCTTT,CASSSLQGFSNTEAFF
.,TRBD1,TRBJ1-2,TRBV12-3/TRBV12-4,TGTGCCAGCACCCCGGACAGGGGCTATGGCTACACCTTC,CASTPDRGYGYTF
once,.,TRBJ1-3,TRBV3-1/TRBV3-2,TGTGCCAGCAGCCAAGACCTCGGAAACACCATATATTTT,CASSQDLGNTIYF
.,TRBD1,TRBJ2-7,TRBV5-1,TGCGCCAGCAGCCCGGGGACAGGCTCCTACGAGCAGTACTTC,CASSPGTGSYEQYF